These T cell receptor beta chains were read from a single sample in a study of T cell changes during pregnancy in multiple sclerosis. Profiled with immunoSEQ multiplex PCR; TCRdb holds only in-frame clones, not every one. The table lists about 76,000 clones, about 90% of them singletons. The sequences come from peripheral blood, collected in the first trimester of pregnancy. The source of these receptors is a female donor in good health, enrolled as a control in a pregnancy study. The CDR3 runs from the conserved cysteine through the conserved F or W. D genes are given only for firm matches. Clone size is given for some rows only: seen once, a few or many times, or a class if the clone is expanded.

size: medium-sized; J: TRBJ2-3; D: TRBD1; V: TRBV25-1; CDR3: CASSSGQGEGDTQYF; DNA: TGTGCCAGCAGCTCAGGACAGGGGGAAGGAGATACGCAGTATTTT
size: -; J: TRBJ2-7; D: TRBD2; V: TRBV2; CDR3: CASSRGLAGVEQYF; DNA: TGTGCCAGCAGTCGGGGACTAGCGGGAGTCGAGCAGTACTTC
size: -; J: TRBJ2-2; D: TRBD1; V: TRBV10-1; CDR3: CASSGTGGVGNTGELFF; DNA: TGCGCCAGCAGTGGGACAGGGGGCGTTGGGAACACCGGGGAGCTGTTTTTT
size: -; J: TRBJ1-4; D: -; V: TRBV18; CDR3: CASSPLDSNEKLFF; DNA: TGTGCCAGCTCACCCCTTGACAGTAATGAAAAACTGTTTTTT
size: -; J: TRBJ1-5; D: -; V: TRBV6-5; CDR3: CASSYSSSNQPQHF; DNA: TGTGCCAGCAGTTACTCCTCTAGCAATCAGCCCCAGCATTTT
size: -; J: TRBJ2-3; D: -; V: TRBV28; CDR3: CASTTSTDTQYF; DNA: TGTGCCAGCACCACAAGCACAGATACGCAGTATTTT
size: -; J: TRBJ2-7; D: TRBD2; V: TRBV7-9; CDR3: CASSGSRTSGFYEQYF; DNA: TGTGCCAGCAGCGGAAGTAGGACTAGCGGTTTCTACGAGCAGTACTTC
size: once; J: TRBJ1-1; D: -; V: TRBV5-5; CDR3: CASSSSVGGEAFF; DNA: TGTGCCAGCAGCTCCTCCGTGGGGGGTGAAGCTTTCTTT
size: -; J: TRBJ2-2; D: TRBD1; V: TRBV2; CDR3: CASSFQGARGTGELFF; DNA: TGTGCCAGCAGTTTTCAGGGGGCTCGGGGCACCGGGGAGCTGTTTTTT
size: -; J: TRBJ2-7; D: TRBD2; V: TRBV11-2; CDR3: CASSLDRSSGHYEQYF; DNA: TGTGCCAGCAGCTTAGATCGTTCTAGCGGGCATTACGAGCAGTACTTC
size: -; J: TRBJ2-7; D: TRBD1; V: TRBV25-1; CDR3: CASSEVITGQGSYEQYF; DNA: TGTGCCAGCAGTGAAGTGATAACTGGACAGGGGTCCTACGAGCAGTACTTC
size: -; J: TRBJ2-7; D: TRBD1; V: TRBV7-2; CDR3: CASSLKGTGLYEQYF; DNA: TGTGCCAGCAGCTTAAAAGGGACAGGGTTATACGAGCAGTACTTC
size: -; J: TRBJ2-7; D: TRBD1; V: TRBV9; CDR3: CASSIQPGQGFYEQYF; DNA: TGTGCCAGCAGCATACAGCCGGGACAGGGATTCTACGAGCAGTACTTC
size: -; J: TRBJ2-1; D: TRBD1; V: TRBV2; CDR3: CASKMTGGAYNEQFF; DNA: TGTGCCAGCAAAATGACAGGGGGCGCCTACAATGAGCAGTTCTTC
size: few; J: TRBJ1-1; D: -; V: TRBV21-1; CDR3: CASSKEVVGEMNTEAFF; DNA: TGTGCCAGCAGCAAGGAGGTGGTGGGAGAGATGAACACTGAAGCTTTCTTT
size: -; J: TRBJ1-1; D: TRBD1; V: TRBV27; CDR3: CASRDRDIMNTEAFF; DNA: TGTGCCAGCAGGGACAGGGATATCATGAACACTGAAGCTTTCTTT
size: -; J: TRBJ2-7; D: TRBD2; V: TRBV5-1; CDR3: CASSSLPGLSYYEQYF; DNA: TGCGCCAGCAGCTCTTTACCGGGACTATCCTACTACGAGCAGTACTTC
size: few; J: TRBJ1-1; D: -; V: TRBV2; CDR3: CASSKLTVNTEAFF; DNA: TGTGCCAGCAGTAAATTAACAGTGAACACTGAAGCTTTCTTT
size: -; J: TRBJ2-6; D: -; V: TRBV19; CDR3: CASSIDQGGSSSGANVLTF; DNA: TGTGCCAGTAGTATAGATCAGGGCGGTTCAAGCTCTGGGGCCAACGTCCTGACTTTC
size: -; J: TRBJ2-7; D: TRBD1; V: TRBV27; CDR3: CASSLSGTEAYEQYF; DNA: TGTGCCAGCAGTTTATCGGGGACAGAAGCCTACGAGCAGTACTTC
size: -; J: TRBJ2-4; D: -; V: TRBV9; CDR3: CASSVRGTGENIQYF; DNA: TGTGCCAGCAGCGTACGGGGGACCGGGGAAAACATTCAGTACTTC
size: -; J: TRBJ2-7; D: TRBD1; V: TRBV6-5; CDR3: CASSYGAGGYEQYF; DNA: TGTGCCAGCAGTTACGGCGCAGGGGGCTACGAGCAGTACTTC
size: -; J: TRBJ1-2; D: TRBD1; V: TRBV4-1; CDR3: CASSLRTGGAYGYTF; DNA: TGCGCCAGCAGCCTTAGGACAGGGGGCGCCTATGGCTACACCTTC
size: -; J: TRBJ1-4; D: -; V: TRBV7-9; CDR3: CASSLPGLPTNEKLFF; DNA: TGTGCCAGCAGCTTGCCCGGACTCCCTACTAATGAAAAACTGTTTTTT
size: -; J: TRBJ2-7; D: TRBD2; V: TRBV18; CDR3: CASSPSPSGSRYEQYF; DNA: TGTGCCAGCTCACCCAGCCCTAGCGGGAGTAGGTACGAGCAGTACTTC
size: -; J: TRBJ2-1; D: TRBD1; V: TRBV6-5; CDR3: CASSPGTGTYNEQFF; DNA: TGTGCCAGCAGTCCCGGGACAGGTACCTACAATGAGCAGTTCTTC
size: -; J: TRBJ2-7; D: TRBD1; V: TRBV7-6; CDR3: CASSLRQGPYEQYF; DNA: TGTGCCAGCAGCTTAAGACAGGGCCCCTACGAGCAGTACTTC
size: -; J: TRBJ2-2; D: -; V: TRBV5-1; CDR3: CASSSQVAGELFF; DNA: TGCGCCAGCAGCTCGCAGGTCGCCGGGGAGCTGTTTTTT
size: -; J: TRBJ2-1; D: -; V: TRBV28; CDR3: CASSPFDNEQFF; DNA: TGTGCCAGCAGTCCCTTCGACAATGAGCAGTTCTTC
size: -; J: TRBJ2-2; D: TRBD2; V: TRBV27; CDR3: CASSFGLAGPTGELFF; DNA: TGTGCCAGCAGTTTTGGACTAGCGGGACCCACCGGGGAGCTGTTTTTT
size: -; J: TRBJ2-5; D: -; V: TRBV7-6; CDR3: CASSSLGGPQETQYF; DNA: TGTGCCAGCAGCTCCCTGGGGGGACCGCAAGAGACCCAGTACTTC
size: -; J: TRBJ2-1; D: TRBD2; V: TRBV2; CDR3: CASRRLAGGNEQFF; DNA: TGTGCCAGCAGGAGACTAGCGGGAGGTAATGAGCAGTTCTTC
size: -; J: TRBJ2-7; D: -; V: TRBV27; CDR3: CASSLSPGTGSYEQYF; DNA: TGTGCCAGCAGTTTGTCCCCCGGGACTGGGTCCTACGAGCAGTACTTC
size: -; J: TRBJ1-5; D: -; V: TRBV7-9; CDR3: CASSFGQLNQPQHF; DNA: TGTGCCAGCAGCTTTGGGCAGCTCAATCAGCCCCAGCATTTT
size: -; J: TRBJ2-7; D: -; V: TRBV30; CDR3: CAWSVSGGIYEQYF; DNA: TGTGCCTGGAGTGTGTCGGGGGGCATCTACGAGCAGTACTTC
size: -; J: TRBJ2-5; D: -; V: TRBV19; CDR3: CASSMDSQETQYF; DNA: TGTGCCAGTAGTATGGACTCACAAGAGACCCAGTACTTC
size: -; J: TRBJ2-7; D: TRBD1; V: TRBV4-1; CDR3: CASSPGQGAYEQYF; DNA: TGCGCCAGCAGCCCTGGACAGGGGGCCTACGAGCAGTACTTC
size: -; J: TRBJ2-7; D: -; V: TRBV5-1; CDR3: CASSTRGGSYYEQYF; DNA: TGCGCCAGCAGCACAAGGGGTGGGTCCTACTACGAGCAGTACTTC
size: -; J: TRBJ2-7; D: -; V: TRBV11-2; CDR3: CASSQSYEQYF; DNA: TGTGCCAGCAGCCAATCCTACGAGCAGTACTTC
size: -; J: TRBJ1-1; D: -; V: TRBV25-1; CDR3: CASSEFTKGNMNTEAFF; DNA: TGTGCCAGCAGTGAATTCACCAAGGGGAACATGAACACTGAAGCTTTCTTT
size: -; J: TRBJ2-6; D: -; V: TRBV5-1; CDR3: CASSLESGANVLTF; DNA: TGCGCCAGCAGCTTGGAGAGCGGGGCCAACGTCCTGACTTTC
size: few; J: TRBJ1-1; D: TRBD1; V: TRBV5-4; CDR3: CASSLVRAGPLDRGHTEAFF; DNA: TGTGCCAGCAGCTTGGTCCGGGCGGGCCCTTTGGACAGGGGGCACACTGAAGCTTTCTTT
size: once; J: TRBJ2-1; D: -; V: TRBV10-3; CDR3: CAISESRDNEQFF; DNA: TGTGCCATCAGTGAGTCCCGGGACAATGAGCAGTTCTTC
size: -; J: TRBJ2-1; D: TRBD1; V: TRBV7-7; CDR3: CASSAGQGVSDEQFF; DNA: TGTGCTAGCAGCGCGGGACAGGGGGTTTCGGATGAGCAGTTCTTC
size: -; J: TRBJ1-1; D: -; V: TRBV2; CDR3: CASNQGLNTEAFF; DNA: TGTGCCAGCAACCAGGGTCTCAACACTGAAGCTTTCTTT
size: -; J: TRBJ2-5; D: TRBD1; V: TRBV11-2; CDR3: CASSLEPDRGWETQYF; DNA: TGTGCCAGCAGCTTAGAACCGGACAGGGGGTGGGAGACCCAGTACTTC
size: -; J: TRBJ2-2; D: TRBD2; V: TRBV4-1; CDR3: CASSPRLAGGGGSGELFF; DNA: TGCGCCAGCAGCCCGAGACTAGCGGGGGGAGGGGGCTCCGGGGAGCTGTTTTTT